These 19 T cell receptor beta chains originate from one sample sequenced in a study of blood T cell repertoires in COVID-19. Using immunoSEQ multiplex PCR, the repertoire was profiled, and TCRdb retains in-frame clones only, with some absent. The table records approximately 64,000 clones, 88% of them present only once. The material sequenced was PBMCs or T cells enriched from blood (not recorded which). Source of these receptors: a middle-aged woman who had recovered from COVID-19.

V and J are TRBV19 and TRBJ1-5, with TRBD1 as a possible D gene (6 bases). The CDR3 has 13 residues. Trimming removed 9 bases from V and 5 bases from J, with 14 bases in between. CDR1 is LNHDA, CDR2 SQIVND, per germline (reference sequence). In DNA form, the CDR3 reads TGTGCCAGCAGGACAGATTATTATCAGCCCCAGCATTTT. Amino acid sequence: CASRTDYYQPQHF.

The chain recombines TRBV3-1 (or the pseudogene TRBV3-2) with TRBJ2-7; D might be TRBD2 (5 bases). The V end was cut by 1 base, the J end by 0 bases, with 19 bases between. The CDR3 length is 18 residues. Germline V CDR1 and CDR2: LGHDT, YNNKEL (reference sequence). The DNA of the CDR3 is TGTGCCAGCAGCCAAGGCCCCCTTAGAAGCGCGGGCTCCTACGAGCAGTACTTC. This codes for CASSQGPLRSAGSYEQYF.

Only one count was recorded for this clone. J is TRBJ2-7 and V is TRBV3-1 (or the pseudogene TRBV3-2); no definite D call. CDR1 is LGHDT, CDR2 YNNKEL, per germline (reference sequence). V lost 5 bases and J lost 4, with 15 bases in between. This CDR3 is 14 amino acids long. In nucleotides, the CDR3 is TGTGCCAGCAGCGCCACCCCTGGGCCGTACGAGCAGTACTTC. It encodes CASSATPGPYEQYF.

Only one count was recorded for this clone. The chain combines TRBV25-1 with TRBJ1-6, with 9 bases that match TRBD1. Looked up from germline, CDR1 is MGHDK and CDR2 is SYGVNS. The V and J ends lost 5 bases and 6 bases, in that order; junction bases with no gene match: 2. The CDR3 is 14 residues long. CDR3 amino acids: CASSLTGGNSPLHF. As DNA, the CDR3 is TGTGCCAGCAGTCTGACAGGGGGTAATTCACCCCTCCACTTT.

This clone is a singleton in its sample. V is TRBV7-9 and J is TRBJ2-1; TRBD1 is a possible D gene (5 bases). The CDR3 runs to 15 residues. The germline V gene has CDR1 SEHNR and CDR2 FQNEAQ (reference sequence). V was shortened by 1 base and J by 6 bases, with 13 bases between the two germline ends. The CDR3 spells CASSLVVGEGNEQFF. DNA of the CDR3: TGTGCCAGCAGCTTAGTGGTAGGGGAAGGCAATGAGCAGTTCTTC.

The chain combines TRBV2 with TRBJ2-7; 7 positions match TRBD1. V was pared by 3 bases and J by 6 bases, with 17 bases of the junction left unmatched. This CDR3 has 17 residues. Germline V gene sequence: CDR1 SNHLY, CDR2 FYNNEI. CDR3 bases: TGTGCCAGCAGTGACTTTAGGGGGCGAAGTTCTCGTGCCGAGCAGTACTTC. This encodes CASSDFRGRSSRAEQYF.

This clone has a single count. The V call is TRBV7-2, the J call TRBJ1-3; no clear D gene. The CDR3 loop spans 15 amino acids. V lost 0 bases to trimming and J lost 1 base, with 7 bases between them. The V gene's germline CDR1 is SGHTA and CDR2 FQGNSA. The CDR3 spells CASSLARGSGNTIYF. In DNA, the CDR3 is TGTGCCAGCAGCTTAGCCCGGGGTTCTGGAAACACCATATATTTT.

The chain carries TRBV18 and TRBJ2-2, with 9 nucleotides matching TRBD1. V was pared by 6 bases and J by 5 bases, with 10 bases of the junction left unmatched. Germline V gives CDR1 KGHSH, CDR2 LQKENI. The CDR3 totals 16 residues. CDR3 sequence (DNA): TGTGCCAGCTCCCTCGAGGGGACAGGGTCGACCGGGGAGCTGTTTTTT. This gives the protein CASSLEGTGSTGELFF.

This clone was recorded a few times. The rearrangement uses TRBV19 and TRBJ2-5; tentatively, D is TRBD2 (5 bases). Between the trimmed V and J ends, which lost 0 bases and 4 bases, there was a span of 15 bases. The CDR3 has 16 residues. Germline loops: CDR1 LNHDA, CDR2 SQIVND (reference sequence). CDR3 sequence: CASSIDSTGFLETQYF. CDR3 coding DNA: TGTGCCAGTAGTATAGACTCGACGGGGTTTCTAGAGACCCAGTACTTC.

The rearrangement links TRBV5-6 to TRBJ2-5, with D perhaps matching TRBD1 (6 bases). The CDR3 extends over 15 amino acids. The V gene lost 1 base and the J gene lost 4 bases, with 14 bases spanning the gap. CDR1 is SGHDT, CDR2 YYEEEE, per germline. The CDR3 protein is CASSLTGTLGETQYF. The DNA of the CDR3 is TGTGCCAGCAGCTTGACCGGGACACTGGGAGAGACCCAGTACTTC.

V gene TRBV3-1 (or the pseudogene TRBV3-2) combines with J gene TRBJ2-1; 7 bases match TRBD2. Germline CDR1 LGHDT, CDR2 YNNKEL (reference sequence). The CDR3 sequence is 19 residues long. After removal of 1 base from V and 10 bases from J, the junction contained 22 bases not matched to a gene. This CDR3 is CASSQGERTRLPRRREQFF. As DNA, the CDR3 is TGTGCCAGCAGCCAAGGGGAGAGGACTAGACTCCCTCGGCGTCGAGAGCAGTTCTTC.

The genes are TRBV27 and TRBJ2-1; 8 positions match TRBD2. V was clipped by 0 bases and J by 0 bases; unmatched bases: 4. This CDR3 spans 17 amino acids. Germline values: CDR1 MNHEY, CDR2 SMNVEV (reference sequence). The CDR3 loop reads CASSLSSGGSSYNEQFF. In DNA form, the CDR3 reads TGTGCCAGCAGTTTATCAAGCGGGGGCTCCTCCTACAATGAGCAGTTCTTC.

The rearrangement links TRBV5-8 to TRBJ2-7, with no clear D. V lost 2 bases to trimming and J lost 3 bases, with 9 bases between them. CDR1 and CDR2 (germline): SGHTS, YDEGEE. This CDR3 contains 13 residues. In DNA, the CDR3 is TGTGCCAGCAGCTTCCTCGGTAGCTACGAGCAGTACTTC. It encodes CASSFLGSYEQYF.

V gene TRBV18 combines with J gene TRBJ2-3; 7 bases match TRBD2. V gave up 1 base and J gave up 1 base; unmatched junction bases: 2. Looked up from germline, CDR1 is KGHSH and CDR2 is LQKENI. The CDR3 sequence is 15 residues long. The CDR3 region has the DNA TGTGCCAGCTCACCACGGGGGGGAGGCACAGATACGCAGTATTTT. It codes for CASSPRGGGTDTQYF.

The rearrangement links TRBV11-3 to TRBJ2-3; perhaps TRBD2 as D (6 bases). Germline CDR1 reads SGHNT; CDR2 reads YENEEA. The CDR3 covers 17 residues. V lost 1 base, J lost 3 bases, and 17 bases lay in between. The CDR3 DNA sequence: TGTGCCAGCAGCTTAGTGTCGCAGGGAGGTTGGACAGATACGCAGTATTTT. Protein sequence: CASSLVSQGGWTDTQYF.

V gene TRBV7-8 combines with J gene TRBJ2-1, with 9 bases that match TRBD2. Germline assignment: CDR1 SGHVS and CDR2 FQNEAQ. V shed 2 bases and J 8 bases; nucleotides not matched to a gene: 7. The CDR3 covers 15 residues. The CDR3 sequence: CASSLIGGGEDEQFF. The CDR3, as DNA: TGTGCCAGCAGCTTAATTGGCGGGGGGGAAGATGAGCAGTTCTTC.

The chain combines TRBV7-9 with TRBJ1-3; D gene ambiguous. CDR1 is SEHNR, CDR2 FQNEAQ, per germline (reference sequence). CDR3 length: 18 amino acids. Deletions cut 2 bases from V and 0 bases from J, with 17 bases between. The CDR3 loop is CASSLRGVAQSSGNTIYF. CDR3 nucleotides: TGTGCCAGCAGCTTAAGAGGTGTGGCCCAGAGCTCTGGAAACACCATATATTTT.

The chain recombines TRBV7-8 with TRBJ1-2; D not certain. The CDR3 consists of 15 residues. Trimming took off 8 bases at V and 7 bases at J, with 23 bases between the two ends. CDR1 is SGHVS and CDR2 is FQNEAQ in the germline V gene. Here the CDR3 DNA reads TGTGCCAGCCGCCGAGGCAGGCTGGAAACGGCTGGCTACACCTTC. Translation: CASRRGRLETAGYTF.

The chain links TRBV11-3 to TRBJ1-1; D uncertain. Per the germline V gene, CDR1 is SGHNT and CDR2 is YENEEA. Trimming shortened V by 5 bases and J by 4 bases, and 8 bases separated the two germline ends. This CDR3 has 12 residues. Here the CDR3 reads CASSGGSTEAFF. In DNA form, the CDR3 reads TGTGCCAGCAGCGGAGGGAGCACTGAAGCTTTCTTT.